The T cell receptor (beta chain) described here comes from a study of CD8+CD57+ T cells in acquired aplastic anemia. Patients who underwent sequencing had shown CD8+CD57+ cell expansion by flow cytometry. Profiling that covered TCR beta VDJ and CDR3 relied on genomic DNA as its template. TCRdb reprocessed the reads via MiXCR and lists one record per CDR3 protein. In the table there are hundreds of thousands of distinct CDR3 sequences, approximately 60% of which are singletons. The CDR3 length is 13 residues. Germline V CDR1 and CDR2: LNHNV, YYDKDF (reference sequence). V lost 5 bases, J lost 8 bases, and 8 bases stayed unmatched. This clonotype was counted only a few times.

Sequencing was carried out using sorted CD4+, CD8+, or CD8+CD57+ T cells (not recorded which) from PBMCs. The origin of this receptor is a human donor with aplastic anemia. V gene TRBV15 combines with J gene TRBJ1-2, with 7 bases aligning to TRBD1. CDR3 coding DNA: TGTGCCACCAGCCTCGGTACAGGGGACGGCTACACCTTC. Translation: CATSLGTGDGYTF.